Reported below is one TCR beta chain. Trimming pared 1 base from V and 1 base from J, leaving 17 bases between. The CDR3 totals 18 residues. CDR1 is LNHDA, CDR2 SQIVND, per germline (reference sequence). These data originate in a study of T cell changes during pregnancy in multiple sclerosis. Sequencing was performed with immunoSEQ multiplex PCR; in TCRdb, only in-frame clones are kept and a portion is missing. This sample has approximately 50,000 clones; about nine tenths occur once, and the top ten carry less than 0.65%. The genes are TRBV19 and TRBJ1-5; D perhaps matches TRBD1 (5 bases). Sequenced material: CD4+ T cells from peripheral blood mononuclear cells, taken after pregnancy. This receptor was obtained from a female donor with multiple sclerosis, enrolled in a pregnancy study. The CDR3, as DNA: TGTGCCAGTAGTATAGCGAGATGGGGCCGTTCAAGCAATCAGCCCCAGCATTTT. Its translation: CASSIARWGRSSNQPQHF.